A selection of T cell receptor beta chains follows, all from one sample in a study of T cell responses to AZD1222 COVID-19 vaccine. The assay was immunoSEQ multiplex PCR, and TCRdb's table has in-frame clones only and misses some. The data contain approximately 99,000 clones, about 86% of them singletons. The source material was peripheral blood, sampled on day 0 of AZD1222 vaccination. These TCRs come from an adult in good health. CDR3s include the opening cysteine and the closing phenylalanine or tryptophan.

TRBJ1-5 TRBV7-9 CASRHGEEGEPQHF
TRBJ2-5 TRBV10-3 CAIRGTSGEETQYF
TRBJ1-1 TRBV19 CASSWTVEAFF
TRBJ1-4 TRBV12-3/TRBV12-4 CASSATGGKLFF
TRBJ2-7 TRBV3-1/TRBV3-2 CASGQPYEQYF
TRBJ1-2 TRBV2 CASSDAGTIRVGYTF
TRBJ1-6 TRBV28 CASSPTTVRGSPLHF
TRBJ1-2 TRBV25-1 CASSVGYGYTF
TRBJ1-3 TRBV5-8 CASSLDRGFGNTIYF
TRBJ1-5 TRBV4-1 CASSPIQGDGQPQHF
TRBJ1-2 TRBV19 CASSASRMILHGYTF
TRBJ2-1 TRBV27 CASSHTGTSTYNEQFF
TRBJ1-5 TRBV3-1/TRBV3-2 CASSPPNQPQHF
TRBJ2-5 TRBV6-2/TRBV6-3 CASSQVSETQYF
TRBJ1-2 TRBV29-1 CSVERQGVPGYTF
TRBJ1-1 TRBV5-4 CASSLIQGTNTEAFF
TRBJ1-4 TRBV7-2 CASSLNSGANEKLFF
TRBJ1-4 TRBV6-5 CASRGMRQGSEKLFF
TRBJ1-4 TRBV7-9 CASSFGTGAIGEKLFF
TRBJ1-2 TRBV18 CASSPPGERNYGYTF
TRBJ1-6 TRBV6-2/TRBV6-3 CASSSQPKAGPTDSPLHF
TRBJ2-2 TRBV7-7 CASSPSSGGTGELFF
TRBJ1-1 TRBV5-4 CASTPGSIRGTEAFF